Presented here are 23 T cell receptor beta chains from one specimen sequenced in a study of blood T cell repertoires in COVID-19. Sequenced by immunoSEQ multiplex PCR; TCRdb stores in-frame clones only, minus some. The sample yields about 80,000 clones, approximately 76% seen once. The sample comprised peripheral blood. The receptors stem from a man aged 65 to 79 with active or convalescent COVID-19.

This clone was found once. The chain links TRBV11-3 to TRBJ1-1; D unresolved. Looked up from germline, CDR1 is SGHNT and CDR2 is YENEEA. The ends were cut back, 1 base at V and 3 bases at J, with 18 bases in the middle. CDR3 size: 17 residues. CDR3 loop: CASSLGGYWESDTEAFF. The DNA for the CDR3 is TGTGCCAGCAGCTTAGGGGGTTATTGGGAGTCTGACACTGAAGCTTTCTTT. The full variable domain, completed using reference TRBV11-3 and TRBJ1-1, is EAGVVQSPRYKIIEKKQPVAFWCNPISGHNTLYWYLQNLGQGPELLIRYENEEAVDDSQLPKDRFSAERLKGVDSTLKIQPAELGDSAVYLCASSLGGYWESDTEAFFGQGTRLTVV.

This chain uses TRBV24-1 with TRBJ2-2; D may be TRBD1 (6 bases). Trimming removed 3 bases at V and 5 bases at J, with 9 bases between. The CDR3 contains 14 residues. Germline CDR1 reads KGHDR; CDR2 reads SFDVKD. The CDR3 is CATSDNRVTGELFF. CDR3 DNA: TGTGCCACCAGTGATAACAGGGTAACCGGGGAGCTGTTTTTT.

The chain links TRBV6-5 to TRBJ1-2; the D is unclear. Trimming cost V 6 bases and J 5 bases, with 19 bases left between them. Germline CDR1 reads MNHEY; CDR2 reads SVGAGI. This CDR3 spans 15 amino acids. CDR3 bases: TGTGCCAGCAGCAGTGACATGAACCCGATTTATGGCTACACCTTC. This encodes CASSSDMNPIYGYTF.

The chain recombines TRBV21-1 with TRBJ2-1; TRBD2, the D gene given by the table, was not confirmed from the DNA. TRBV21-1 is noted as a pseudogene. CDR3 length: 14 amino acids. This chain's CDR3 is CASGRGGLFWEQFF. CDR3 bases: TGTGCCAGCGGCCGGGGGGGCCTGTTCTGGGAGCAGTTCTTC.

The V call is TRBV2, the J call TRBJ1-2, with 8 bases identical to TRBD1. The CDR3 extends over 14 amino acids. The germline CDR1 and CDR2 sequences are SNHLY and FYNNEI. After removal of 2 bases from V and 4 bases from J, the junction contained 3 bases not matched to a gene. The CDR3 DNA sequence: TGTGCCAGCAGTGAAAGGACAGGGCCCTATGGCTACACCTTC. Translation gives CASSERTGPYGYTF.

V is TRBV2 and J is TRBJ2-5; 7 bases line up with TRBD1. V lost 0 bases to trimming and J lost 1 base; unmatched junction nucleotides: 8. The germline CDR1 and CDR2 sequences are SNHLY and FYNNEI. This CDR3 comprises 17 residues. The CDR3 region is CASSEAGWDRLQETQYF. The CDR3 coding sequence is TGTGCCAGCAGTGAAGCAGGATGGGACAGACTCCAAGAGACCCAGTACTTC.

CDR3 DNA sequence: TGTGCCAGCAGCCCCGGGACAGGGGTGATCACCGGGGAGCTGTTTTTT. Translated: CASSPGTGVITGELFF. This chain connects TRBV5-4 to TRBJ2-2, with 10 bases that match TRBD1. This CDR3 is 16 amino acids long. V lost 4 bases and J lost 4; bases outside the gene matches: 7. CDR1 is SGHNT, CDR2 YYREEE, per germline (reference sequence).

The chain employs TRBV6-5 and TRBJ1-5; no clear D gene. V lost 7 bases and J 9 bases, leaving 16 bases between the germline ends. CDR3 length: 13 residues. Looked up from germline, CDR1 is MNHEY and CDR2 is SVGAGI. The DNA of the CDR3 is TGTGCCAGCATGACCTCCGGGGATCGGCCCCAGCATTTT. Translation: CASMTSGDRPQHF.

This clone was observed at least ten times. The rearrangement joins TRBV6-5 to TRBJ1-1; D is unclear. The germline gives CDR1 MNHEY, CDR2 SVGAGI. V was pared by 7 bases and J by 6 bases, with 12 bases between. The CDR3 consists of 12 residues. The CDR3 DNA sequence: TGTGCCAGCACCCTATCTCGGGCTGAAGCTTTCTTT. Amino acid sequence: CASTLSRAEAFF.

The sample holds a few counts of this clone. This chain connects TRBV11-2 to TRBJ2-2, with a tentative D call TRBD1 (5 bases). The CDR3 spans 12 residues. The germline CDR1 and CDR2 sequences are SGHAT and FQNNGV. V lost 2 bases to trimming and J lost 11 bases, with 9 bases between them. CDR3 amino acids: CASSLRGSELFF. For the CDR3, the DNA is TGTGCCAGCAGCTTAAGGGGAAGCGAGCTGTTTTTT.

V and J are TRBV5-1 and TRBJ2-3, with 12 bases aligning to TRBD2. CDR1 and CDR2 (germline): SGHRS, YFSETQ. V was pared by 4 bases and J by 3 bases, with 12 bases of the junction left unmatched. The CDR3 is made up of 18 amino acids. The CDR3 region is CASSLRLAGARITDTQYF. CDR3 nucleotide sequence: TGCGCCAGCAGCCTTCGACTAGCGGGGGCCCGTATTACAGATACGCAGTATTTT.

V usage is TRBV11-3 and J usage is TRBJ2-7; TRBD2 matches 11 bases. This CDR3 has 20 amino acids. Germline V lookup: CDR1 SGHNT, CDR2 YENEEA. J gave up 3 bases and V 5 bases, and 21 bases lay outside the gene matches. In DNA form, the CDR3 reads TGTGCCAGCAGCAACCTCCTGGGGGTAGCGGGGGGGCCCGTCGGCTACGAGCAGTACTTC. It codes for CASSNLLGVAGGPVGYEQYF.

The DNA for the CDR3 is TGTGCCAGCAGCCCAGATCCTCTTGGCTATGGCTACACCTTC. Protein product: CASSPDPLGYGYTF. The chain recombines TRBV7-8 with TRBJ1-2, with D uncertain. The CDR3 length is 14 residues. V was pared by 5 bases and J by 4 bases, with 14 bases between. Germline V CDR1 and CDR2: SGHVS, FQNEAQ.

V and J are TRBV6-1 and TRBJ1-5; D may be TRBD1 (5 bases). Trimming left V 3 bases short and J 2 bases short, with 11 bases between. The CDR3 has 15 amino acids. Germline CDR1 and CDR2: MNHNS and SASEGT. The CDR3 bases are TGTGCCAGCAGTGATCGGGACTTCGGCAATCAGCCCCAGCATTTT. As protein: CASSDRDFGNQPQHF.

V gene TRBV28 combines with J gene TRBJ1-2; a weak D match, TRBD1 (6 bases). From germline, CDR1 is MDHEN and CDR2 SYDVKM. This CDR3 spans 13 amino acids. Between the trimmed V and J ends, which lost 6 bases and 4 bases, there was a span of 12 bases. The CDR3 region has the DNA TGTGCCAGCAGAGCCACAGGGCCCTATGGCTACACCTTC. Protein sequence: CASRATGPYGYTF.

The rearrangement uses TRBV2 and TRBJ2-1; 10 nucleotides agree with TRBD1. V dropped 6 bases and J dropped 7; count of bases not matched to a gene: 12. CDR1 SNHLY and CDR2 FYNNEI come from the germline V gene. The CDR3 runs to 16 residues. The CDR3 is CASRTGAGQGRNEQFF. The CDR3 DNA reads TGTGCCAGCAGAACAGGGGCGGGACAGGGGAGGAATGAGCAGTTCTTC.

The V call is TRBV10-3, the J call TRBJ2-7; D may be TRBD1 (6 bases). From germline, CDR1 is ENHRY and CDR2 SYGVKD. CDR3 length equals 16 residues. V lost 3 bases, J lost 0 bases, and 15 bases lay in between. The DNA for the CDR3 is TGTGCCATCAGTGACGTCAGTACAGGGCCCTCCTACGAGCAGTACTTC. Translation: CAISDVSTGPSYEQYF.

The V gene is TRBV5-6, the J gene TRBJ1-5; unclear D gene. Trimming left V 1 base short and J 6 bases short, with 8 bases between. Germline-derived CDR1 and CDR2 are SGHDT and YYEEEE. The CDR3 length is 13 residues. This chain's CDR3 is CASSLQVGQPQHF. The CDR3 DNA is TGTGCCAGCAGCTTGCAGGTGGGTCAGCCCCAGCATTTT.

The chain joins TRBV20-1 to TRBJ2-1; D gene ambiguous. Germline loops: CDR1 DFQATT, CDR2 SNEGSKA (reference sequence). The V and J ends lost 2 bases and 15 bases respectively, with 14 bases between them. CDR3 length equals 11 residues. CDR3: CSARLLAGWFF. In DNA, the CDR3 is TGCAGTGCTAGATTACTGGCAGGCTGGTTCTTC.

This clone showed up just once. The V and J genes are TRBV2 and TRBJ1-1; D is uncertain. Deletions cut 6 bases from V and 3 bases from J, with 14 bases between. This CDR3 is built from 14 residues. From germline, CDR1 is SNHLY and CDR2 FYNNEI. The CDR3 region is CASSLEGAHTEAFF. In nucleotides, the CDR3 is TGTGCCAGCAGCTTAGAGGGTGCCCACACTGAAGCTTTCTTT.

This clone has just a few counts. The J gene is TRBJ1-1, the V gene TRBV30, with TRBD1 matching over 9 bases. The CDR3 is 12 residues long. Germline V gives CDR1 GTSNPN, CDR2 SVGIG (reference sequence). Unmatched junction bases numbered 6, after V lost 5 bases and J lost 8 bases. The CDR3 nucleotides are TGTGCCTGGGCAGGACAGGGGATAGAAGCTTTCTTT. This gives the protein CAWAGQGIEAFF.

The rearrangement joins TRBV28 to TRBJ1-5, with D perhaps TRBD1 (5 bases). The CDR3 spans 15 residues. Trimming pared 6 bases from V and 3 bases from J, leaving 15 bases between. The germline CDR1 and CDR2 sequences are MDHEN and SYDVKM. The DNA for the CDR3 is TGTGCCAGCAGCCTACCCCAGGGATACAATCAGCCCCAGCATTTT. It translates to CASSLPQGYNQPQHF.

The chain uses TRBV5-1 and TRBJ1-2; TRBD1 might be the D (5 bases). The V end was cut by 4 bases, the J end by 8 bases, with 18 bases between. This CDR3 comprises 14 residues. The germline gives CDR1 SGHRS, CDR2 YFSETQ. The CDR3 loop reads CASSQQEAMEGYTF. In DNA, the CDR3 is TGCGCCAGCAGCCAACAGGAAGCTATGGAAGGCTACACCTTC.